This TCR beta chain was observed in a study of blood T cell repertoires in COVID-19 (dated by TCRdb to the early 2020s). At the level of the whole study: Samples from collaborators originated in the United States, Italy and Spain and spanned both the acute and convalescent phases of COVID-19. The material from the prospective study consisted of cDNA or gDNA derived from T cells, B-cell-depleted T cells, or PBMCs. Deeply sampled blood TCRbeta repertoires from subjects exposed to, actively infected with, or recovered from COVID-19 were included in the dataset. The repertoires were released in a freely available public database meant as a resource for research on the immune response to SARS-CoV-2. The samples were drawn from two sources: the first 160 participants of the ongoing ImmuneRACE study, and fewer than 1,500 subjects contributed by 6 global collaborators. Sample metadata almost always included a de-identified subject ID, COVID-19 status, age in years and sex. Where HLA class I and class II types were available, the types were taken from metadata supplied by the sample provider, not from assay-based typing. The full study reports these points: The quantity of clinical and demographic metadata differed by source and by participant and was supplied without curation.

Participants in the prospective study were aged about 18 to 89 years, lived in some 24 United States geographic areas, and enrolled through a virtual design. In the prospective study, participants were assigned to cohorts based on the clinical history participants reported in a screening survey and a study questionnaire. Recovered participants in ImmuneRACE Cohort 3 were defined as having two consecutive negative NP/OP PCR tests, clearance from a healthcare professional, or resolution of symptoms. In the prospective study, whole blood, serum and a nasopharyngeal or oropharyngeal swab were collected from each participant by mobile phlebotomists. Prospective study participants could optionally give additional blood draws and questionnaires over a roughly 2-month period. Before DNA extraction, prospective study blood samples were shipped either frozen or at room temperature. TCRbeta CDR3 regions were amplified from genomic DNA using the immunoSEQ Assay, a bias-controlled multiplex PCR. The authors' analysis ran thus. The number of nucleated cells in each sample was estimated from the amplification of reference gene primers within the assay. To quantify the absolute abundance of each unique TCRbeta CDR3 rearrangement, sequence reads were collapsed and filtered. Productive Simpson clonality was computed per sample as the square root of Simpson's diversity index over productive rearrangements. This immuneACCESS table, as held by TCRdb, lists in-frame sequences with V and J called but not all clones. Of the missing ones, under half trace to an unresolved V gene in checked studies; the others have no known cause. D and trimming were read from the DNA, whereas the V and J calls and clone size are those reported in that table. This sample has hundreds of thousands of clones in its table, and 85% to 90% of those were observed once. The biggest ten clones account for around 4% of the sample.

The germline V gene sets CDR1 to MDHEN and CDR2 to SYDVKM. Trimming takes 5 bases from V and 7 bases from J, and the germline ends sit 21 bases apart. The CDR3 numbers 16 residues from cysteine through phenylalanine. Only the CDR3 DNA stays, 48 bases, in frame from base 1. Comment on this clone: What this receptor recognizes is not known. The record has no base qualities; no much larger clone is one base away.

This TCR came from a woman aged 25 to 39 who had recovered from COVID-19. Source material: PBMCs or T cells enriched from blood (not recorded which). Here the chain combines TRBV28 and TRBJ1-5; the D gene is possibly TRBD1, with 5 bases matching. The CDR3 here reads CASSPPTEAGGQPQHF. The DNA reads TGTGCCAGCAGTCCCCCGACAGAGGCCGGTGGACAGCCCCAGCATTTT.